The T cell receptor (beta chain) described here comes from a study of cytomegalovirus exposure and HLA in healthy donors. Primers: 60 Vbeta forward and 13 Jbeta reverse. Profiled with immunoSEQ multiplex PCR; TCRdb holds only in-frame clones, not every one. The table lists tens of thousands of clones. Sequencing was carried out using PBMCs. The receptor was isolated from a male donor in good health and CMV-seropositive.

CDR3: CAWTLTAYGYTF. For the CDR3, the DNA is TGTGCCTGGACTTTGACAGCCTATGGCTACACCTTC. The V gene is TRBV30, the J gene TRBJ1-2; tentative D call: TRBD1 (5 bases). Trimming shortened V by 4 bases and J by 4 bases, and 10 bases separated the two germline ends. CDR3 size: 12 residues. Germline CDR1 GTSNPN, CDR2 SVGIG (reference sequence).